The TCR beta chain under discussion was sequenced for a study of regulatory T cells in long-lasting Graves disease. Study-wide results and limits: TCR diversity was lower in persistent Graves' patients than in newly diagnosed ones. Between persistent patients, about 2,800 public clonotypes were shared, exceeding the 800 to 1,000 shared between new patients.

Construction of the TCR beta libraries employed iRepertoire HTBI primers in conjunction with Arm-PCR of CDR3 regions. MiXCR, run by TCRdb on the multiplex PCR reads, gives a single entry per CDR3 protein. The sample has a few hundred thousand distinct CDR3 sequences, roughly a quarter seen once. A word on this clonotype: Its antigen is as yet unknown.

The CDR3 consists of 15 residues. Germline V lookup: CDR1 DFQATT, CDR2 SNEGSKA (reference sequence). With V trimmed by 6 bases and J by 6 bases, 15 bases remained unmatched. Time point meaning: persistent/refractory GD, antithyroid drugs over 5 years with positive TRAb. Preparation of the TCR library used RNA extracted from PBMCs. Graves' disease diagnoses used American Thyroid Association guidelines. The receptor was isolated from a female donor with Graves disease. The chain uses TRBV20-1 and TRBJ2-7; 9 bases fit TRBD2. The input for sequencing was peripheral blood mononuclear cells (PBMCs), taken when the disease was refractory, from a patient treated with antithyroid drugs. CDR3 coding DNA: TGCAGTGCCGACGGGGTTTTAGCGGGAGTTCGCGAGCAGTACTTC. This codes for CSADGVLAGVREQYF.